This TCR beta chain was identified in a study of T cells in Graves' hyperthyroidism and ophthalmopathy. Regarding the study as a whole: The model foresaw ophthalmopathy a median around 6 months prior to onset. Blood also carried most thyroid clonotypes expanded above 0.001.

This clonotype was seen a few times. What it recognizes is unknown. Diagnoses used clinical symptoms, serum thyroxine and TRAb, thyroid ultrasound and orbital computed tomography. Germline values: CDR1 MGHDK, CDR2 SYGVNS. This CDR3 is 12 amino acids long. Trimming pared 7 bases from V and 0 bases from J, leaving 6 bases between. Regions amplified from RNA transcripts were the TCR beta CDR3 regions. HTBI primers drove first-round RT-PCR of the TCR CDR3. TCRdb reanalysed the multiplex PCR reads using MiXCR and keeps one entry per CDR3 protein. The sample consists of over 650,000 distinct CDR3 sequences, less than 45% of them appearing once.

Sample: peripheral blood or thyroid tissue (not recorded which). The V gene is TRBV25-1, the J gene TRBJ1-1; the D is unclear. This TCR came from an adult man with Graves' disease, either hyperthyroidism or ophthalmopathy (not recorded which). The CDR3 DNA sequence: TGTGCCAGCAAGCGGTTGAACACTGAAGCTTTCTTT. Protein: CASKRLNTEAFF.